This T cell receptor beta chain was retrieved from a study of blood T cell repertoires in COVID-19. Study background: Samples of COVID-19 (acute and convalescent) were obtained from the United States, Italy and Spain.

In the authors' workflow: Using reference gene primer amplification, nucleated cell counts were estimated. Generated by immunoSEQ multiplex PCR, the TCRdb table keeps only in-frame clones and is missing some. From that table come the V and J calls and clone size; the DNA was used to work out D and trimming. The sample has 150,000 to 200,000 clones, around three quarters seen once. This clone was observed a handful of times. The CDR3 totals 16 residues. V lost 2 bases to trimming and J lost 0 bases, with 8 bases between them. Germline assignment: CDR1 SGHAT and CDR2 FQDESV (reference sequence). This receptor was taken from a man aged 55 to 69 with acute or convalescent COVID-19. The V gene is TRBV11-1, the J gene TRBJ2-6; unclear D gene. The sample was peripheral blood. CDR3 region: CASSLIVTSGANVLTF. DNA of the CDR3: TGTGCCAGCAGCTTAATAGTTACCTCTGGGGCCAACGTCCTGACTTTC. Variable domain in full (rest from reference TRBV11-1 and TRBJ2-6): EAEVAQSPRYKITEKSQAVAFWCDPISGHATLYWYRQILGQGPELLVQFQDESVVDDSQLPKDRFSAERLKGVDSTLKIQPAELGDSAMYLCASSLIVTSGANVLTFGAGSRLTVL.